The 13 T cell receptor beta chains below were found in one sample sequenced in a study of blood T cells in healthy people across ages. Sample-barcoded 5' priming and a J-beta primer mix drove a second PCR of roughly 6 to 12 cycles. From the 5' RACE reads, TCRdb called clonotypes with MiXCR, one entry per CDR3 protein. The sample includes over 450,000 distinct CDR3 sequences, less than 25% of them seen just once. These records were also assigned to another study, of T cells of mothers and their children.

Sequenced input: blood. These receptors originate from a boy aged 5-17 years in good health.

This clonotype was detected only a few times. The CDR3 sequence: CASSRLGGGNEKLFF. Written as DNA, the CDR3 is TGTGCCAGCAGCCGCTTGGGGGGCGGTAATGAAAAACTGTTTTTT. The gene calls are TRBV5-4 and TRBJ1-4, with D perhaps matching TRBD1 (6 bases). Per the germline V gene, CDR1 is SGHNT and CDR2 is YYREEE (reference sequence). Trimming cost V 4 bases and J 4 bases, with 14 bases left between them. The CDR3 runs to 15 residues.

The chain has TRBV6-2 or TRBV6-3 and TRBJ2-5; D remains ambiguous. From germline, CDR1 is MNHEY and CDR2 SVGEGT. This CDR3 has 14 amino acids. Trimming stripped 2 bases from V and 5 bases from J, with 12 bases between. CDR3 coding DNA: TGTGCCAGCAGTTACCACGCAGGCCGGGAGACCCAGTACTTC. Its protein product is CASSYHAGRETQYF.

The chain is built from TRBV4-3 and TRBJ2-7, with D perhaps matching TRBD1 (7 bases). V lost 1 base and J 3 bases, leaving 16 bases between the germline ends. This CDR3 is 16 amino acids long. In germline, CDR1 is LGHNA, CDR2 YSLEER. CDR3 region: CASSQASGGGLYEQYF. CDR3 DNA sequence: TGCGCCAGCAGCCAAGCGTCAGGAGGGGGCCTCTACGAGCAGTACTTC.

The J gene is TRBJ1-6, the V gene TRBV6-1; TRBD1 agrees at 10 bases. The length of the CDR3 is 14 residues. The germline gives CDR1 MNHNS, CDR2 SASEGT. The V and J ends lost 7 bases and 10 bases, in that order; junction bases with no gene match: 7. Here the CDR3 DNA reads TGTGCCAGCATTATAGGGACAGGGGTCTCACCCCTCCACTTT. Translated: CASIIGTGVSPLHF.

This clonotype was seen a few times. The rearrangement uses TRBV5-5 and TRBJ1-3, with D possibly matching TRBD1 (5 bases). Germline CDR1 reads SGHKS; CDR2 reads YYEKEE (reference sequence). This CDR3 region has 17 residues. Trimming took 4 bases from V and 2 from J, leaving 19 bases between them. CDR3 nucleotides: TGTGCCAGCAGCGCACAGGTGGAGACCTACACTGGAAACACCATATATTTT. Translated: CASSAQVETYTGNTIYF.

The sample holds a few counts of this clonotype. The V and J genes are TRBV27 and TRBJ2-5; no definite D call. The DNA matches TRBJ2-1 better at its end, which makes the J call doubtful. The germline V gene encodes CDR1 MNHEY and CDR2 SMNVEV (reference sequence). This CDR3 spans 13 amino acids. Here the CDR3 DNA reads TGTGCCTCAGCTCCTGACCATAGGAATGAGCAGTTCTTC. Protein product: CASAPDHRNEQFF.

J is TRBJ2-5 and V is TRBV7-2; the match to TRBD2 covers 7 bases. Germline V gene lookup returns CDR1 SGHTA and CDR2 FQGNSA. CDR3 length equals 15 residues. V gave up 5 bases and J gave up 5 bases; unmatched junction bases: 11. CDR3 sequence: CASSPSSGTGETQYF. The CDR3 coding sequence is TGTGCCAGCAGCCCTTCGAGCGGGACGGGGGAGACCCAGTACTTC.

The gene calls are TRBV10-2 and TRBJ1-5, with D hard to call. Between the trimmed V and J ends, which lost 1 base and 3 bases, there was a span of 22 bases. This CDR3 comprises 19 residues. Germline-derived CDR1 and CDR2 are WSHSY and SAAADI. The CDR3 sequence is CASSELPGLPLGNNQPQHF. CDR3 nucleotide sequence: TGCGCCAGCAGTGAGTTACCCGGACTCCCACTCGGCAACAATCAGCCCCAGCATTTT.

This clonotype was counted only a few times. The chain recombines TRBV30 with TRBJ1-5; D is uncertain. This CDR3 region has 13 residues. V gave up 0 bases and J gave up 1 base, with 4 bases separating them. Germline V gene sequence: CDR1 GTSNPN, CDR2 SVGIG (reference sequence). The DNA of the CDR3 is TGTGCCTGGAGTGTACAGAGCAATCAGCCCCAGCATTTT. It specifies CAWSVQSNQPQHF.

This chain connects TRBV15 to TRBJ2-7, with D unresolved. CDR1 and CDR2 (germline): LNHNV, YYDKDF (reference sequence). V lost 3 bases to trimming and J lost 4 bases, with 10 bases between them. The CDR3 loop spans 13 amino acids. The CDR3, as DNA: TGTGCCACCAGCAGCGACCTCACTTACGAGCAGTACTTC. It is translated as CATSSDLTYEQYF.

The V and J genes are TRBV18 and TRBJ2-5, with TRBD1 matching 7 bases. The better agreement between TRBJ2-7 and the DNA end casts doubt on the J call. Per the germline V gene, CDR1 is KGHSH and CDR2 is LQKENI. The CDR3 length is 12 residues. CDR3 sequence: CASSSTGNEQYF. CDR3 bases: TGTGCCAGCTCATCGACAGGGAACGAGCAGTACTTC.

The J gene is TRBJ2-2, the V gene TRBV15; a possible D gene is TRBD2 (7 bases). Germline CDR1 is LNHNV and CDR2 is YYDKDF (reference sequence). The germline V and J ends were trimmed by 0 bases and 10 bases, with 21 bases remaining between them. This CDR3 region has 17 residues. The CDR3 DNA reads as TGTGCCACCAGCAGAGATCTGTATCGGGGGGCAATGTTGGAGCTGTTTTTT. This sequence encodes CATSRDLYRGAMLELFF.

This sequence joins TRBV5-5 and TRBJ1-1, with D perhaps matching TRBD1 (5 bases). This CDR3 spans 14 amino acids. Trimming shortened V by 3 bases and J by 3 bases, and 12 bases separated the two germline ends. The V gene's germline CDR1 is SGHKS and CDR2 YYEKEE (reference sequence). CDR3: CASSSGWAYTEAFF. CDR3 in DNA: TGTGCCAGCAGCTCAGGGTGGGCGTACACTGAAGCTTTCTTT.